This T cell receptor (beta chain) originates from a study of T cell repertoires in cytomegalovirus infection. Whole-study context: Public TCR beta signatures marked donors with CMV infection and the matching HLA. Study-level points and caveats: The cumulative frequency of public TCR beta families distinguished individuals who carried CMV together with the relevant HLA. HLA-C-restricted CMV clonotypes gave the most frequent clonotype in two of eight donors.

TCRdb re-called the reads with MiXCR, one entry per CDR3 protein. The repertoire includes about 400,000 distinct CDR3 sequences, around 18% of them detected once, and 7.5% to 9.5% sits in the top ten. The CDR3 length is 17 residues. On this clonotype itself: Its antigen is currently unknown. A read error may explain this, as a much larger clone is one base away.

The chain is built from TRBV12-3 or TRBV12-4 and TRBJ2-1; 8 bases line up with TRBD2. The specimen sequenced was PBMCs. The TCR originated in a human donor in good health (CMV status not recorded). Some clones in this sample may be carry-over from other donors' samples. The CDR3 DNA is TGTGCCGGCAGTTTAGTCCCAAGCGGGAGATCGTACAATGAGCAGTTCTTC. Protein product: CAGSLVPSGRSYNEQFF.